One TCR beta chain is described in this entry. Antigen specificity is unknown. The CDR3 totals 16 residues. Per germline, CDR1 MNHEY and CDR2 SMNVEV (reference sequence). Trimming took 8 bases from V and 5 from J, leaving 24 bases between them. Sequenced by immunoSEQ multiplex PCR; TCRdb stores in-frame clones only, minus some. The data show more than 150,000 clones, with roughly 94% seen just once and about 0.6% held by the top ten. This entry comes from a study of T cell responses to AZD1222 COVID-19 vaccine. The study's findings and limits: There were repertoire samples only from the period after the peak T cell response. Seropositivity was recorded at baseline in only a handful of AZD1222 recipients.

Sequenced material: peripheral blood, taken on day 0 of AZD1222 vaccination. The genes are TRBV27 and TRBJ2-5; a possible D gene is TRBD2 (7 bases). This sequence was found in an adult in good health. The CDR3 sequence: CASSFSGGLSRETQYF. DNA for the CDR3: TGTGCCAGCTCTTTTTCGGGGGGCTTGAGTAGGGAGACCCAGTACTTC.